This TCR beta chain was recorded in a study of OX40 agonist ivuxolimab in advanced cancers. Describing the broader study: The costimulatory receptor OX40 (CD134) was targeted by ivuxolimab, a fully human IgG2 agonistic monoclonal antibody. Intravenous ivuxolimab was administered to patients every 2 weeks at six dose levels: 0.01, 0.1, 0.3, 1.5, 3 and 10 mg/kg. Of the approximately 50 dose-escalation patients, hepatocellular carcinoma was present in around 20, melanoma in roughly 15, renal cell carcinoma in 9 and head and neck cancer in 9. In the dose-escalation cohort, 82.7% of patients were male, and the mean age was around 65 years with a range of roughly 20 to 80. Prior anti-PD-1, anti-PD-L1 or anti-CTLA-4 therapy was permitted, and checkpoint inhibitors had been received by more than 35% of dose-escalation patients. Partial responses were achieved by three dose-escalation patients, of whom one had hepatocellular carcinoma and two had cutaneous melanoma. Peripheral TCRbeta sequencing aimed to test whether ivuxolimab altered TCR sequence diversity and caused clonal T-cell expansion. The paper describes the monotherapy dose-escalation part (N ≈ 49 patients) of the phase I trial of ivuxolimab.

Via the germline V gene, CDR1 is LGHNA and CDR2 YSLEER. Spanning cysteine to phenylalanine, the CDR3 consists of 17 amino acids. Only the CDR3 region is kept as DNA, spanning 51 bases read in frame from base 1. Trimming accounts for 0 bases at V and 5 bases at J, while the number of junction bases matched to no gene is 8. A note on this clone: Its antigen is not yet known. No base qualities exist here, and no much larger clone lies one base off it.

To sequence the TCRbeta CDR3 region, genomic DNA was isolated from the sorted cells. The immunoSEQ Assay was used for sequencing of TCRbeta CDR3 regions. In TCRdb, the immuneACCESS table is reduced to in-frame sequences with V and J assigned. These tables do not hold every clone; where another copy was compared, an unresolved V gene accounts for under half, and the others remain unexplained. This sample has 75,000 or so clones in its table, and 80% to 90% of those were observed once. The ten largest clones add up to about 25% of the sample. What the authors observed across the whole study: At doses from 0.1 to 3.0 mg/kg, clonal expansion was seen in both CD4+ and CD8+ blood T cells between baseline and week 6. Partial responders in the 0.1-3.0 mg/kg groups had among the lowest normalized peripheral clonal expansion, especially among CD8+ T cells. Low levels of normalized T-cell clonal expansion were also seen in some nonresponding patients. Which antigens the clonally expanded peripheral T cells were specific for was not determined. After ivuxolimab, expanded clones were on average more numerous among CD8+ T cells than among CD4+ T cells.

The trial excluded patients who had a history of autoimmune disease or who were on systemic immunosuppression. Peripheral blood for TCR sequencing was drawn from every dose cohort at baseline, at cycle 4 day 1 and at cycle 7 day 1. The samples were taken from a phase I, first-in-human, multicenter, open-label dose-escalation trial of ivuxolimab. Adults with locally advanced or metastatic melanoma, renal cell, hepatocellular, or head and neck squamous cell carcinoma were enrolled in the trial. Before TCR sequencing, CD4+ T cells and CD8+ T cells from peripheral blood were sorted into separate populations.

The input for sequencing was CD4+ or CD8+ T cells sorted from blood, taken in a trial of the OX40 agonist ivuxolimab. This chain joins TRBV4-3 to TRBJ2-5; 11 of the junction bases match TRBD1. The TCR originated in an adult with an advanced solid tumor such as melanoma, head and neck, liver or kidney cancer. At the DNA level, the sequence is TGCGCCAGCAGCCAAGATATCGGGACAGGGGGTCGGGAGACCCAGTACTTC. Translation gives CASSQDIGTGGRETQYF.